The TCR beta chain under discussion was sequenced for a study of CD8 T cells in Susac syndrome. On the study more broadly: At the time their blood was drawn, patients with Susac syndrome were either therapy-naive, on corticosteroids (with some of them also receiving intravenous immunoglobulin), or on intravenous immunoglobulin alone. Broader study findings: Expansion of Susac CD8+ clones peaked in TEMRA cells and in active patients.

Reverse transcription of roughly 0.5 to 1 ug RNA was performed with random hexamers. Amplification of TCR beta CDR3 by immunoSEQ multiplex PCR spanned 54 Vbeta and 13 Jbeta. TCRdb independently ran MiXCR on the immunoSEQ multiplex PCR reads; one entry per CDR3 protein. The sample lists approximately 190,000 distinct CDR3 sequences, 95% seen once, with about 0.17% in the top ten. FACS was used to enrich TEMRA cells, whereas the CD8+ and CD4+ T cells were obtained by negative isolation. This clonotype has a handful of counts. Its target is not known. This TCR was recovered from a human donor with Susac syndrome. The sample comprised CD8+ T cells from PBMCs.

CDR3 in amino acids: CASSPTASYEQYF. The CDR3 nucleotides are TGTGCCAGCAGCCCTACCGCGTCCTACGAGCAGTACTTC. V and J are TRBV9 and TRBJ2-7; D not certain. The CDR3 is 13 amino acids. V lost 4 bases and J lost 1, with 9 bases in between. The germline CDR1 and CDR2 sequences are SGDLS and YYNGEE.